This passage covers 5 T cell receptor beta chains from one sample sequenced in a study of blood T cells in healthy people across ages (dated by TCRdb to 2013 to 2016). The method was 5' RACE. This sample was sequenced with an Illumina HiSeq 2500. A second PCR of about 7 to 12 cycles was performed with a sample-barcoded 5' primer and a J-beta primer mix. The raw public reads went through TCRdb reprocessing: fastp at Q25, MiXCR clone calling, in-frame beta chains kept. Each entry is one CDR3 protein sequence, shown with its most common DNA and genes. The sample data list 1.5 million to 2 million distinct CDR3 sequences, and less than 50% of these were observed just once. Roughly 2% of the sample rests with the top ten. The sample consisted of blood. The receptors were gathered from a woman between 40 and 50 years old in good health.

V gene TRBV11-1 combines with J gene TRBJ2-1; D is unclear. This CDR3 is 16 amino acids long. Trimming left V 2 bases short and J 0 bases short, with 11 bases between. CDR1 is SGHAT, CDR2 FQDESV, per germline (reference sequence). CDR3 in amino acids: CASSLFDGPSYNEQFF. In nucleotides, the CDR3 is TGTGCCAGCAGCTTATTTGACGGCCCCTCCTACAATGAGCAGTTCTTC.

The V and J genes are TRBV6-2 or TRBV6-3 and TRBJ2-1; 9 nucleotides align to TRBD2. CDR1 is MNHEY and CDR2 is SVGEGT in the germline V gene. V was pared by 10 bases and J by 5 bases, with 9 bases of the junction left unmatched. CDR3 size: 14 residues. Here the CDR3 reads CATKLSGGNNEQFF. For the CDR3, the DNA is TGTGCCACTAAGCTTAGCGGGGGTAACAATGAGCAGTTCTTC.

The sample holds a few counts of this clonotype. This chain links TRBV29-1 with TRBJ2-3, with 7 bases matching TRBD1. Germline CDR1 reads SQVTM; CDR2 reads ANQGSEA. This CDR3 region has 14 residues. V shed 7 bases, J shed 1 base, and the junction held 8 bases outside the gene matches. The chain's CDR3 is CSAAGGSGTDTQYF. DNA of the CDR3: TGCAGCGCTGCAGGGGGTTCGGGCACAGATACGCAGTATTTT.

This chain uses TRBV27 with TRBJ2-5; 7 bases match TRBD1. The CDR3 consists of 15 residues. Germline CDR1 reads MNHEY; CDR2 reads SMNVEV (reference sequence). Trimming at V came to 6 bases and at J to 11 bases, leaving 18 bases not matched to a gene. Written as DNA, the CDR3 is TGTGCCAGCAGCCGGCGGACAGGTATGAACAATGAGCAGTACTTC. Amino acid sequence: CASSRRTGMNNEQYF.

The chain has TRBV11-2 and TRBJ2-7; D call uncertain. This CDR3 region has 15 residues. Germline V gene data show CDR1 as SGHAT and CDR2 as FQNNGV. V shed 2 bases and J shed 3 bases, with 14 bases lying between them. The CDR3 DNA is TGTGCCAGCAGCTTATCCTCCCGGTTCGGCTACGAGCAGTACTTC. Translated: CASSLSSRFGYEQYF.